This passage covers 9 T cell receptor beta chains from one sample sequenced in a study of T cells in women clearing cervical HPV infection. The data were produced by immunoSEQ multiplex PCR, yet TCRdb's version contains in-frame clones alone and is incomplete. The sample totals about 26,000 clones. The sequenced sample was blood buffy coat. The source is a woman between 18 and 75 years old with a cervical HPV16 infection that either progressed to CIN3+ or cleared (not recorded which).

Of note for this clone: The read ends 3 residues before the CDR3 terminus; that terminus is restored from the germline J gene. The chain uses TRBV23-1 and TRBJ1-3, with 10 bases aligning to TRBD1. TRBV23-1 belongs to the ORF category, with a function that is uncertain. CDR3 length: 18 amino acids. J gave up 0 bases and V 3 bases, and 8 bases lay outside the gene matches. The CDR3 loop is CASSHRDRGQNSGNTIYF. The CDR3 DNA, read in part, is TGCGCCAGCAGTCACCGGGACAGGGGACAAAACTCTGGAAACACC.

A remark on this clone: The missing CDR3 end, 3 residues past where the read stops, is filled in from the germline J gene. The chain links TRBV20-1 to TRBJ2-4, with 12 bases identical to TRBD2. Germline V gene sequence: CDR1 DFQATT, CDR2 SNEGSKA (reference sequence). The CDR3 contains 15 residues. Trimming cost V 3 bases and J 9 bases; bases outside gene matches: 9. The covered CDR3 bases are TGCAGTGCTAGCGGGCTAGCGGGGGGGCCAGGCATT. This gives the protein CSASGLAGGPGI. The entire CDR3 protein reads CSASGLAGGPGIQYF.

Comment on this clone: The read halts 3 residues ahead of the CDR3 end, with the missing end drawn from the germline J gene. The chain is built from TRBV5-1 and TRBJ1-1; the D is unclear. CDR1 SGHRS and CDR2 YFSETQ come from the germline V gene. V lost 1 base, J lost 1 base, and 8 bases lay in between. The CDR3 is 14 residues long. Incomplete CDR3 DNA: TGCGCCAGCAGCTTGAGCCCAGGGAACACTGAA. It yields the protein CASSLSPGNTE. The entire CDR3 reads CASSLSPGNTEAFF. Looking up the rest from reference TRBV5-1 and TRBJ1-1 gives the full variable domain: KAGVTQTPRYLIKTRGQQVTLSCSPISGHRSVSWYQQTPGQGLQFLFEYFSETQRNKGNFPGRFSGRQFSNSRSEMNVSTLELGDSALYLCASSLSPGNTEAFFGQGTRLTVV.

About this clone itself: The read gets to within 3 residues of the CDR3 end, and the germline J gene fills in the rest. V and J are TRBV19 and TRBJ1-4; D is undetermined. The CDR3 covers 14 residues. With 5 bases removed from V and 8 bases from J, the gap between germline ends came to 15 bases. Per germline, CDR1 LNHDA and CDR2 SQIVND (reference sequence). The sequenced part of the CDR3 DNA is TGTGCCAGTAGTCAGGCGGGGATGAAGGAAAAA. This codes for CASSQAGMKEK. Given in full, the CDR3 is CASSQAGMKEKLFF.

The CDR3 bases that were read are TGTGCCAGCAGCTTATTACAGCAAGAGACC. Translating it yields CASSLLQQET. The entire CDR3 reads CASSLLQQETQYF. V gene TRBV13 combines with J gene TRBJ2-5; the D is unclear. The CDR3 end falls 3 residues outside the read, so it is completed with the germline J gene. Per the germline V gene, CDR1 is PRHDT and CDR2 is FYEKMQ (reference sequence). Deletions cut 2 bases from V and 2 bases from J, with 6 bases between. There are 13 residues in the CDR3.

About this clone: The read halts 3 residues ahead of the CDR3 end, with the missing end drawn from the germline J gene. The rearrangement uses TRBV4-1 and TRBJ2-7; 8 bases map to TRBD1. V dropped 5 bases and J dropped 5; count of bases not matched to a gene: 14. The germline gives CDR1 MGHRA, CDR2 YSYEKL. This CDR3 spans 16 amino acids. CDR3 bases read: TGCGCCAGCAGCTCCCCTCCCAGGACAGGGTTCAACGAG. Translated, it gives CASSSPPRTGFNE. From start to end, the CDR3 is CASSSPPRTGFNEQYF.

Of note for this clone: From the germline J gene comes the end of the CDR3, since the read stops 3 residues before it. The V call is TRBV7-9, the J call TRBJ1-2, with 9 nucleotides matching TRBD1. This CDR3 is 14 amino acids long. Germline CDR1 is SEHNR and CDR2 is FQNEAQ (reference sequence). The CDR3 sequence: CASSSGTGRRDYTF. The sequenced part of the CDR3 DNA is TGTGCCAGCAGTTCCGGGACAGGGCGTAGGGAC.

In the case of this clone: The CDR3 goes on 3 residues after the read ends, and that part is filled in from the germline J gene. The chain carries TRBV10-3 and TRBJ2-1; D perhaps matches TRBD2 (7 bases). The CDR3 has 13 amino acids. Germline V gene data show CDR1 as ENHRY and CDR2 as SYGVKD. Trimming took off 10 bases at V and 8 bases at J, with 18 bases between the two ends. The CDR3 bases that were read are TGTGCCACCGGGGGGCCGGGGGGCGATGAG. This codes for CATGGPGGDE. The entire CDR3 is CATGGPGGDEQFF.

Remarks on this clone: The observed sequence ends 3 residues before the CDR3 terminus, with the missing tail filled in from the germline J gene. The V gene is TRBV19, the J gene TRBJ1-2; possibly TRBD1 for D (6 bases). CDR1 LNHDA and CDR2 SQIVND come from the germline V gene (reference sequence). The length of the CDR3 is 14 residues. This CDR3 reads CASSVQQGSYDYTF. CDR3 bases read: TGTGCCAGTAGTGTTCAACAGGGCTCCTACGAC.